This TCR beta chain was sequenced in a study of T cell responses to AZD1222 COVID-19 vaccine. Study in general: Second-dose schedules of about 4 or about 12 weeks were combined.

The J segment lost 5 bases and the V segment lost 4 bases, leaving 13 bases of the junction unmatched. The CDR3 sequence is 18 residues long. Per germline, CDR1 SSHAT and CDR2 FNYEAQ (reference sequence). General observations from the study: The donor cohort was predominantly white British with a female majority, and clonal diversity may have been underestimated.

Profiled with immunoSEQ multiplex PCR; TCRdb holds only in-frame clones, not every one. The sample lists about 150,000 clones, over 85% occurring once. On this clone: What it binds is not known.

The source was peripheral blood, collected on day 0 of AZD1222 vaccination. V is TRBV7-7 and J is TRBJ2-5; 13 bases match TRBD2. This sequence originates from an adult in good health. In nucleotides, the CDR3 is TGTGCCAGCAGCTCCCCTCCTCGGACTAGCGGGAGCGGGGAGACCCAGTACTTC. It specifies CASSSPPRTSGSGETQYF.